Each of the 29 T cell receptor beta chains below was sequenced from the same sample in a study of graft-versus-host responses after intestinal transplantation. The table came from immunoSEQ multiplex PCR; TCRdb's copy has only in-frame clones and leaves some out. The data hold about 21,000 clones, with 56% observed a single time. Sequenced material: alloreactive CD4+ T cells from a mixed lymphocyte reaction culture, taken before intestinal transplant. Subset noted: CFSE-low proliferating T cells sorted from roughly 6-day pre-transplant mixed lymphocyte reaction (GvH or HvG direction). The receptor set was obtained from a human patient who received an intestinal transplant.

The J gene is TRBJ2-7, the V gene TRBV19; tentative D call: TRBD2 (6 bases). Germline V gives CDR1 LNHDA, CDR2 SQIVND (reference sequence). The CDR3 covers 13 residues. V was trimmed by 7 bases and J by 0 bases, leaving 10 bases between them. The CDR3 nucleotides read TGTGCCAGTACGGGAGCGAACTCCTACGAGCAGTACTTC. Translating it yields CASTGANSYEQYF.

V gene TRBV7-2 combines with J gene TRBJ2-1, with D tentatively TRBD2 (5 bases). V lost 6 bases and J 14 bases, leaving 20 bases between the germline ends. The CDR3 covers 13 residues. Germline values: CDR1 SGHTA, CDR2 FQGNSA. Written as DNA, the CDR3 is TGTGCCAGCAGTAGAGGGCAAGTCAGCGTGGAGTTCTTC. The encoded protein is CASSRGQVSVEFF.

This sequence joins TRBV18 and TRBJ2-2; D remains unclear. The germline gives CDR1 KGHSH, CDR2 LQKENI. Trimming pared 8 bases from V and 5 bases from J, leaving 12 bases between. The CDR3 is 13 amino acids. The CDR3 loop reads CASAWLTTGELFF. CDR3 sequence (DNA): TGTGCCAGCGCCTGGCTCACAACCGGGGAGCTGTTTTTT.

The chain combines TRBV29-1 with TRBJ1-1; a possible D gene is TRBD1 (5 bases). There are 11 residues in the CDR3. CDR1 SQVTM and CDR2 ANQGSEA come from the germline V gene. V lost 8 bases, J lost 6 bases, and 13 bases lay in between. CDR3 protein: CSSQGVSEAFF. DNA of the CDR3: TGCAGCTCTCAAGGGGTTTCTGAAGCTTTCTTT.

The table lists this clone with a count of one. The J gene is TRBJ1-2, the V gene TRBV19, with 7 bases fitting TRBD1. Germline V CDR1 and CDR2: LNHDA, SQIVND (reference sequence). The CDR3 is made up of 14 amino acids. J was trimmed by 3 bases and V by 7 bases; bases with no gene match: 8. The CDR3 DNA sequence: TGTGCCAGTACCCGACAGGGAAAGGACTATGGCTACACCTTC. It yields the protein CASTRQGKDYGYTF.

This clone was seen only a few times. The chain is built from TRBV5-6 and TRBJ2-5, with TRBD1 matching over 7 bases. CDR1 is SGHDT, CDR2 YYEEEE, per germline. The CDR3 totals 14 residues. Trimming cost V 5 bases and J 4 bases; bases outside gene matches: 8. The DNA of the CDR3 is TGTGCCAGCAGACAAACAGGGGCTGGAGAGACCCAGTACTTC. It encodes CASRQTGAGETQYF.

The chain joins TRBV30 to TRBJ2-7, with a weak D call TRBD1 (5 bases). CDR1 is GTSNPN, CDR2 SVGIG, per germline (reference sequence). This CDR3 is 14 amino acids long. V was pared by 0 bases and J by 5 bases, with 14 bases between. In nucleotides, the CDR3 is TGTGCCTGGAGTGTACGCAGGGTGTCAGACGAGCAGTACTTC. It yields the protein CAWSVRRVSDEQYF.

The rearrangement joins TRBV25-1 to TRBJ2-1, with TRBD1 identical over 8 bases. Germline assignment: CDR1 MGHDK and CDR2 SYGVNS. The CDR3 spans 15 residues. The V segment lost 1 base and the J segment 2 bases; nucleotides outside the gene matches: 1. The CDR3 loop reads CASSESGGAYNEQFF. As DNA, the CDR3 is TGTGCCAGCAGTGAATCAGGGGGCGCCTACAATGAGCAGTTCTTC.

The chain couples TRBV4-3 to TRBJ2-1, with 10 bases that match TRBD2. The CDR3 runs 19 residues. Looked up from germline, CDR1 is LGHNA and CDR2 is YSLEER. V lost 4 bases and J lost 0; bases outside the gene matches: 12. The CDR3 nucleotides read TGCGCCAGCAGCCTGGTAGTAGCGGGGGGCCCGAGCTCCTACAATGAGCAGTTCTTC. Encoded protein: CASSLVVAGGPSSYNEQFF.

The CDR3 sequence is CASSKTALYNSPLHF. CDR3 nucleotides: TGTGCCAGTAGTAAGACAGCGCTCTATAATTCACCCCTCCACTTT. The V gene is TRBV19, the J gene TRBJ1-6, with D possibly being TRBD1 (5 bases). This CDR3 is 15 amino acids long. With 4 bases removed from V and 3 bases from J, the gap between germline ends came to 10 bases. Germline V gives CDR1 LNHDA, CDR2 SQIVND (reference sequence). Together with reference TRBV19 and TRBJ1-6, the CDR3 gives the full variable domain: DGGITQSPKYLFRKEGQNVTLSCEQNLNHDAMYWYRQDPGQGLRLIYYSQIVNDFQKGDIAEGYSVSREKKESFPLTVTSAQKNPTAFYLCASSKTALYNSPLHFGNGTRLTVT.

The V gene is TRBV10-3, the J gene TRBJ1-2, with TRBD1 matching 8 bases. The CDR3 sequence is 14 residues long. V gave up 6 bases and J gave up 8 bases; unmatched junction bases: 11. In germline, CDR1 is ENHRY, CDR2 SYGVKD. The CDR3 nucleotides are TGTGCCATCAGGGACTATGGATCAGGGGGCGGCTACACCTTC. Its protein is CAIRDYGSGGGYTF.

As to this clone: The same CDR3 arises from other DNA sequences in this sample as well. This rearrangement joins TRBV9 to TRBJ1-2; D remains ambiguous. The germline V gene has CDR1 SGDLS and CDR2 YYNGEE. The length of the CDR3 is 12 residues. Trimming pared 3 bases from V and 3 bases from J, leaving 6 bases between. The CDR3, as DNA: TGTGCCAGCAGCGACGGGTACTATGGCTACACCTTC. This gives the protein CASSDGYYGYTF.

The chain is built from TRBV5-4 and TRBJ1-2; D is unclear. Trimming removed 5 bases from V and 1 base from J, with 12 bases in between. In germline, CDR1 is SGHNT, CDR2 YYREEE (reference sequence). This CDR3 region has 14 residues. The CDR3 DNA is TGTGCCAGCAGGTCCGGGGAGTTTAACTATGGCTACACCTTC. Translation gives CASRSGEFNYGYTF.

Points on this clone: The junction does not match germline at one end; this may be a read error. J is TRBJ2-1 and V is TRBV7-2, with 10 positions matching TRBD2. CDR3 length equals 15 residues. Germline values: CDR1 SGHTA, CDR2 FQGNSA. The CDR3: CASRLAGGLNNEQFF. The CDR3, as DNA: TGTGCCAGCAGATTAGCGGGGGGACTTAACAATGAGCAGTTCTTC.

This clone was picked up a small number of times. The rearrangement links TRBV28 to TRBJ2-5; TRBD2 is a possible D gene (5 bases). Germline loops: CDR1 MDHEN, CDR2 SYDVKM. V lost 5 bases and J 3 bases, leaving 10 bases between the germline ends. There are 13 residues in the CDR3. The CDR3 coding sequence is TGTGCCAGCAGTCCGGACTGGAAAGAGACCCAGTACTTC. Encoded protein: CASSPDWKETQYF. Together with reference TRBV28 and TRBJ2-5, the CDR3 gives the full variable domain: DVKVTQSSRYLVKRTGEKVFLECVQDMDHENMFWYRQDPGLGLRLIYFSYDVKMKEKGDIPEGYSVSREKKERFSLILESASTNQTSMYLCASSPDWKETQYFGPGTRLLVL.

This sequence joins TRBV2 and TRBJ2-7; TRBD1 might be the D (6 bases). This CDR3 comprises 14 residues. Trimming took off 10 bases at V and 0 bases at J, with 16 bases between the two ends. The germline CDR1 and CDR2 sequences are SNHLY and FYNNEI. The CDR3, as DNA: TGTGCCATGATTAGGACAGCTCCCTCCTACGAGCAGTACTTC. This codes for CAMIRTAPSYEQYF. The variable domain in full, with the rest retrieved from reference TRBV2 and TRBJ2-7, is EPEVTQTPSHQVTQMGQEVILRCVPISNHLYFYWYRQILGQKVEFLVSFYNNEISEKSEIFDDQFSVERPDGSNFTLKIRSTKLEDSAMYFCAMIRTAPSYEQYFGPGTRLTVT.

The chain joins TRBV6-1 to TRBJ2-2, with 11 nucleotides matching TRBD2. Germline CDR1 is MNHNS and CDR2 is SASEGT. V gave up 1 base and J gave up 7 bases; unmatched junction bases: 2. This CDR3 is 15 amino acids long. The CDR3 region is CASSEVAGGIGELFF. The CDR3 bases are TGTGCCAGCAGTGAAGTAGCGGGGGGGATCGGGGAGCTGTTTTTT.

This clone was counted a few times. DNA of the CDR3: TGTGCCAGCAGCTCCAGGGGGCAGAAAGCTTTCTTT. It yields the protein CASSSRGQKAFF. The chain recombines TRBV7-9 with TRBJ1-1; 8 bases line up with TRBD1. Germline V gives CDR1 SEHNR, CDR2 FQNEAQ (reference sequence). J gave up 9 bases and V 4 bases, and 4 bases lay outside the gene matches. This CDR3 has 12 residues. Complete variable domain (other parts from reference TRBV7-9 and TRBJ1-1): DTGVSQNPRHKITKRGQNVTFRCDPISEHNRLYWYRQTLGQGPEFLTYFQNEAQLEKSRLLSDRFSAERPKGSFSTLEIQRTEQGDSAMYLCASSSRGQKAFFGQGTRLTVV.

The chain recombines TRBV7-9 with TRBJ2-7; D unclear. Germline loops: CDR1 SEHNR, CDR2 FQNEAQ (reference sequence). Between the trimmed V and J ends, which lost 0 bases and 5 bases, there was a span of 17 bases. There are 16 residues in the CDR3. The CDR3 protein is CASSLARNYKMDEQYF. CDR3 nucleotide sequence: TGTGCCAGCAGCTTAGCCAGAAACTACAAAATGGACGAGCAGTACTTC.

This clone was picked up a small number of times. This rearrangement joins TRBV18 to TRBJ2-7; 13 bases are a match to TRBD2. Germline V gene sequence: CDR1 KGHSH, CDR2 LQKENI. The CDR3 is made up of 15 amino acids. V lost 6 bases to trimming and J lost 2 bases; unmatched junction nucleotides: 4. Written as DNA, the CDR3 is TGTGCCAGCTCGCCCACTAGCGGGAGGGCCTACGAGCAGTACTTC. It codes for CASSPTSGRAYEQYF. Supplemented by reference TRBV18 and TRBJ2-7, the full variable domain reads NAGVMQNPRHLVRRRGQEARLRCSPMKGHSHVYWYRQLPEEGLKFMVYLQKENIIDESGMPKERFSAEFPKEGPSILRIQQVVRGDSAAYFCASSPTSGRAYEQYFGPGTRLTVT.

A single count supports this clone. The rearrangement uses TRBV7-2 and TRBJ2-7; a weak D match, TRBD1 (5 bases). V lost 10 bases and J 0 bases, leaving 16 bases between the germline ends. CDR3 length equals 14 residues. Germline CDR1 reads SGHTA; CDR2 reads FQGNSA. CDR3: CATGGDSASYEQYF. Written as DNA, the CDR3 is TGTGCCACCGGTGGAGACAGTGCCTCCTACGAGCAGTACTTC. The full variable domain, completed using reference TRBV7-2 and TRBJ2-7, is GAGVSQSPSNKVTEKGKDVELRCDPISGHTALYWYRQSLGQGLEFLIYFQGNSAPDKSGLPSDRFSAERTGGSVSTLTIQRTQQEDSAVYLCATGGDSASYEQYFGPGTRLTVT.

The V call is TRBV29-1, the J call TRBJ2-7; the D gene is possibly TRBD1 (6 bases). V gave up 3 bases and J gave up 6 bases, with 12 bases separating them. From germline, CDR1 is SQVTM and CDR2 ANQGSEA. CDR3 length: 12 amino acids. CDR3 sequence: CSVDQGMSEQYF. In DNA form, the CDR3 reads TGCAGCGTTGACCAGGGGATGTCCGAGCAGTACTTC.

The chain carries TRBV5-1 and TRBJ2-3; no clear D. The CDR3 runs 12 residues. Trimming stripped 4 bases from V and 9 bases from J, with 12 bases between. Germline CDR1 and CDR2: SGHRS and YFSETQ. CDR3 sequence reads: CASSEKPRTQYF. In nucleotides, the CDR3 is TGCGCCAGCAGCGAGAAACCGAGGACGCAGTATTTT. Filled out from reference TRBV5-1 and TRBJ2-3, the complete variable domain reads KAGVTQTPRYLIKTRGQQVTLSCSPISGHRSVSWYQQTPGQGLQFLFEYFSETQRNKGNFPGRFSGRQFSNSRSEMNVSTLELGDSALYLCASSEKPRTQYFGPGTRLTVL.

The chain joins TRBV1 to TRBJ2-1; the D call in the table, TRBD2, was not verified against the DNA. TRBV1 is a pseudogene. CDR3 length equals 19 residues. CDR3 in amino acids: CTSSQDPSGRVGSYNEQFF. CDR3 sequence (DNA): TGCACCAGCAGCCAAGATCCAAGCGGGAGAGTGGGCTCCTACAATGAGCAGTTCTTC.

The chain joins TRBV2 to TRBJ2-1; TRBD2 aligns across 9 bases. Trimming took 6 bases from V and 7 from J; bases not matched to a gene: 13. Germline values: CDR1 SNHLY, CDR2 FYNNEI. The CDR3 runs to 16 residues. The CDR3 spells CASRPRLAAYRNEQFF. DNA for the CDR3: TGTGCCAGCAGGCCCAGACTAGCGGCTTATCGTAATGAGCAGTTCTTC.

This clone was observed a handful of times. The CDR3 spells CASSQYWTGPGAQYF. For the CDR3, the DNA is TGCGCCAGCAGCCAATACTGGACAGGGCCAGGGGCCCAGTACTTC. The rearrangement joins TRBV4-1 to TRBJ2-5; 8 bases match TRBD1. The CDR3 spans 15 residues. CDR1 and CDR2 from the germline V gene are MGHRA and YSYEKL. Trimming at V came to 2 bases and at J to 9 bases, leaving 11 bases not matched to a gene.

The chain is built from TRBV7-9 and TRBJ2-1; possibly TRBD1 for D (6 bases). The V end was cut by 2 bases, the J end by 8 bases, with 10 bases between. CDR3 length: 13 residues. Germline V CDR1 and CDR2: SEHNR, FQNEAQ (reference sequence). CDR3 amino acids: CASSLQGNDEQFF. CDR3 nucleotides: TGTGCCAGCAGCTTACAGGGGAACGATGAGCAGTTCTTC.

V gene TRBV19 combines with J gene TRBJ1-5, with unresolved D. Germline loops: CDR1 LNHDA, CDR2 SQIVND (reference sequence). This CDR3 comprises 16 residues. Trimming stripped 3 bases from V and 0 bases from J, with 12 bases between. The CDR3 DNA reads as TGTGCCAGTAGTATTAACAGCCAGTATAGCAATCAGCCCCAGCATTTT. Translated: CASSINSQYSNQPQHF.

The rearrangement joins TRBV7-9 to TRBJ2-5, with 10 bases matching TRBD2. CDR3 length: 14 amino acids. With V trimmed by 4 bases and J by 5 bases, 4 bases remained unmatched. The V gene's germline CDR1 is SEHNR and CDR2 FQNEAQ (reference sequence). This CDR3 reads CASSSSGSGETQYF. The CDR3 DNA follows: TGTGCCAGCAGCTCTAGCGGGAGTGGCGAGACCCAGTACTTC.